This TCR beta chain appears in the sequencing data of a study of T cell responses to AZD1222 COVID-19 vaccine. Background on the study: Second-dose intervals of approximately 4 or approximately 12 weeks were pooled.

The assay was immunoSEQ multiplex PCR, and TCRdb's table has in-frame clones only and misses some. The sample lists fewer than 150,000 clones, around 93% occurring once. Remarks on this clone: Its antigen is unknown.

Whole-study findings and limits: With two AZD1222 doses given, Spike-specific TCR breadth and depth both rose. In a largely white British group with more females than males, clonal diversity was possibly underestimated. Variant regions that are unmutated are reportedly the target of nearly half of spike-specific TCRs.

This CDR3 region has 17 residues. Trimming at V came to 0 bases and at J to 5 bases, leaving 5 bases not matched to a gene. Germline-derived CDR1 and CDR2 are LGHNA and YSLEER. The chain carries TRBV4-3 and TRBJ2-3, with 13 bases fitting TRBD2. The material sequenced was peripheral blood, taken on day 0 of AZD1222 vaccination. The origin of this receptor is an adult in good health. This CDR3 reads CASSQDTSGGAGDTQYF. CDR3 DNA: TGCGCCAGCAGCCAAGATACTAGCGGGGGGGCAGGAGATACGCAGTATTTT.